This TCR beta chain was recorded in a study of immune evolution from preneoplasia to lung adenocarcinoma. The study's findings and limits: Top clone frequencies peaked in normal lung, apparently declining through invasive adenocarcinoma. Compared with EGFR-mutant or double wild-type lesions, KRAS-mutant nodules were more clonal. Later-stage lesions seemingly showed higher T cell density and diversity than normal lung.

The repertoire was sequenced with immunoSEQ multiplex PCR; TCRdb's copy has only in-frame clones and lacks some. Of some 3,900 clones in the sample, around 74% were seen once. Resections took place in Japan or China from the mid-2010s to the late 2010s. Comments on this clone: No antigen is known for it.

Germline CDR1 and CDR2: SGHDN and FVKESK. The junction had 10 bases not matched to a gene; V was cut back by 4 bases and J by 8 bases. The CDR3 is 15 residues long. The rearrangement uses TRBV14 and TRBJ2-3, with 9 bases fitting TRBD2. The sequence was collected from a person aged 65-85 years with lung adenocarcinoma. Sequencing was performed on FFPE minimally invasive lung adenocarcinoma tissue. CDR3 bases: TGTGCCAGCAGCCGCACCGGGACTAGCTATGGTACGCAGTATTTT. Amino acid sequence: CASSRTGTSYGTQYF.